This TCR beta chain was captured in a study of OX40 agonist ivuxolimab in advanced cancers. Clones were read by immunoSEQ multiplex PCR, and TCRdb kept only the in-frame ones, dropping some. The sample comprises about 110,000 clones, approximately 89% of which are singletons, and 0.27% rests with the top ten. This material consisted of CD4+ or CD8+ T cells sorted from blood, taken in a trial of the OX40 agonist ivuxolimab. The sequence came from an adult with an advanced solid tumor such as melanoma, head and neck, liver or kidney cancer.

The CDR3 protein is CASSFLGTGIYEQYF. The CDR3 DNA reads TGTGCCAGCAGCTTCCTAGGGACAGGGATCTACGAGCAGTACTTC. The chain is built from TRBV11-2 and TRBJ2-7; 9 positions match TRBD1. Trimming at V came to 3 bases and at J to 3 bases, leaving 6 bases not matched to a gene. CDR1 and CDR2 (germline): SGHAT, FQNNGV. The CDR3 extends over 15 amino acids. The full variable domain, completed using reference TRBV11-2 and TRBJ2-7, is EAGVAQSPRYKIIEKRQSVAFWCNPISGHATLYWYQQILGQGPKLLIQFQNNGVVDDSQLPKDRFSAERLKGVDSTLKIQPAKLEDSAVYLCASSFLGTGIYEQYFGPGTRLTVT.